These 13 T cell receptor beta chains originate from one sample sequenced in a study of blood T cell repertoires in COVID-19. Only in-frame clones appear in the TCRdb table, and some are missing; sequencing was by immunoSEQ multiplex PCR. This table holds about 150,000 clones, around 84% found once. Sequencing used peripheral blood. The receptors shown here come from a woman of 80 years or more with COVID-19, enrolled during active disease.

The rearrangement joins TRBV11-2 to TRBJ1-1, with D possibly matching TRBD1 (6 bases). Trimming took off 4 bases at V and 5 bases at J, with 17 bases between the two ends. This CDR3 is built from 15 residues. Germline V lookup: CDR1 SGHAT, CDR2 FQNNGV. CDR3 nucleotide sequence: TGTGCCAGCAGCTCACCCCGGGGGGCTGGTACTGAAGCTTTCTTT. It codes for CASSSPRGAGTEAFF.

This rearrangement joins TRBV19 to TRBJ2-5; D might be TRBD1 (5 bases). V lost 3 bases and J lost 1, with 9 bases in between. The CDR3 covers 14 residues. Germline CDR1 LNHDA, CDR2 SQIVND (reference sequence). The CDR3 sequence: CASSIQGFQETQYF. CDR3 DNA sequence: TGTGCCAGTAGTATCCAGGGATTCCAAGAGACCCAGTACTTC.

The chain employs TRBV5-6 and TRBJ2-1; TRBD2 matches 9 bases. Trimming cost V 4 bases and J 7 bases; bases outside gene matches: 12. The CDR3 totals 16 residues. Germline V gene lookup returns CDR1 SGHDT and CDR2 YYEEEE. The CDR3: CASSRNSGSGRNEQFF. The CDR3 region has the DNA TGTGCCAGCAGCCGCAATAGCGGGAGTGGAAGAAATGAGCAGTTCTTC. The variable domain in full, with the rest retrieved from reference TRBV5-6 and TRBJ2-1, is DAGVTQSPTHLIKTRGQQVTLRCSPKSGHDTVSWYQQALGQGPQFIFQYYEEEERQRGNFPDRFSGHQFPNYSSELNVNALLLGDSALYLCASSRNSGSGRNEQFFGPGTRLTVL.

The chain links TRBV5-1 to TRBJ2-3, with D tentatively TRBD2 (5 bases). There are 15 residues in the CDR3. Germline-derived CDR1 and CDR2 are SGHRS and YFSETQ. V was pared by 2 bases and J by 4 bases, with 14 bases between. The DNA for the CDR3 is TGCGCCAGCAGCTTAGACGGCCGACTACCAGATACGCAGTATTTT. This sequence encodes CASSLDGRLPDTQYF.

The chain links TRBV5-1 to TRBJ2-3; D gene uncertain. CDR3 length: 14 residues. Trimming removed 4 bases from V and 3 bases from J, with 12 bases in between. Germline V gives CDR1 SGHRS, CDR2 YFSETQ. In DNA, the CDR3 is TGCGCCAGCAGCCCCGTCGCGGCAACAGATACGCAGTATTTT. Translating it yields CASSPVAATDTQYF.

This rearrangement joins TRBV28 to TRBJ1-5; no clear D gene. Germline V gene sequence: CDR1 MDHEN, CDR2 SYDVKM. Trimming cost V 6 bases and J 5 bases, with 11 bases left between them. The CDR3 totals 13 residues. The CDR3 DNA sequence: TGTGCCAGCAGACCAGACAAATATCAGCCCCAGCATTTT. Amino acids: CASRPDKYQPQHF.

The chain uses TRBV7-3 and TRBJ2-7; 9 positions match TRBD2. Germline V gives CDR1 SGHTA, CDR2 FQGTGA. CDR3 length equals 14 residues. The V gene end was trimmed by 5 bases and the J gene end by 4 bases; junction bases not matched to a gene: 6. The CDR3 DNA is TGTGCCAGCAGCCCAGGGACTAGCTCTTACGAGCAGTACTTC. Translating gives CASSPGTSSYEQYF.

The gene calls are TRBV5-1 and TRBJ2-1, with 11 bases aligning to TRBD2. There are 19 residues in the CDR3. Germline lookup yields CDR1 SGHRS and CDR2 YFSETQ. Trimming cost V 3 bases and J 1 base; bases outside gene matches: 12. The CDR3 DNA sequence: TGCGCCAGCAGCTCTGAGGGACTAGCGGATTCATCATCCTACAATGAGCAGTTCTTC. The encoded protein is CASSSEGLADSSSYNEQFF.

DNA for the CDR3: TGTGCCAGCAGCTTGGGACAGGGTTTAGATTCACCCCTCCACTTT. Translated, it gives CASSLGQGLDSPLHF. This chain links TRBV5-6 with TRBJ1-6; TRBD1 aligns across 7 bases. The CDR3 has 15 amino acids. Germline CDR1 and CDR2: SGHDT and YYEEEE. The V and J ends lost 0 bases and 8 bases, in that order; junction bases with no gene match: 5. The full variable domain, its missing parts supplied by reference TRBV5-6 and TRBJ1-6, is DAGVTQSPTHLIKTRGQQVTLRCSPKSGHDTVSWYQQALGQGPQFIFQYYEEEERQRGNFPDRFSGHQFPNYSSELNVNALLLGDSALYLCASSLGQGLDSPLHFGNGTRLTVT.

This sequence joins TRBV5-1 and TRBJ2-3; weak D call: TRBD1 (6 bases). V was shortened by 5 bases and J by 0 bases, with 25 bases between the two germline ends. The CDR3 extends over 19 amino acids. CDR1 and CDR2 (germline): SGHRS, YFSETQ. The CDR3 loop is CASSHPDGQSLSSTDTQYF. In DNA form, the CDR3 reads TGCGCCAGCAGTCACCCTGACGGACAGTCCCTTTCGAGCACAGATACGCAGTATTTT.

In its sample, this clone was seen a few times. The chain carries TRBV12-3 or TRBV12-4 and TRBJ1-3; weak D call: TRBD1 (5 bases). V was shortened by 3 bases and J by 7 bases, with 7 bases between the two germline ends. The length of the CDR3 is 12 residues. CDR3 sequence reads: CASSLQGNTIYF. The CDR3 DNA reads TGTGCCAGCAGTTTGCAGGGCAACACCATATATTTT.

CDR3 sequence (DNA): TGTGCCAGCAGTTACAGGGATAACCGGGACAGGGGTCGCGCTTTCTTT. Its translation is CASSYRDNRDRGRAFF. This chain joins TRBV6-5 and TRBJ1-1; 10 bases map to TRBD1. This CDR3 is built from 16 residues. Trimming took 2 bases from V and 11 from J; bases not matched to a gene: 14. Germline V lookup: CDR1 MNHEY, CDR2 SVGAGI.

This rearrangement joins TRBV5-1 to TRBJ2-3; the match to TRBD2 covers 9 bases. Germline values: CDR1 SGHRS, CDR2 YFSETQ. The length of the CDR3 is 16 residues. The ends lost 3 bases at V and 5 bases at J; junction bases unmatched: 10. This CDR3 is CASSSLAGDDEDTQYF. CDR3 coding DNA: TGCGCCAGCAGCTCGTTAGCGGGAGACGATGAAGATACGCAGTATTTT.